The 18 T cell receptor beta chains given below trace back to one sample, sequenced in a study of CD8 T cells in Susac syndrome. cDNA came from about 0.51 to 1 ug RNA primed by random hexamers. Each CDR3 protein is one row after TCRdb ran MiXCR on the immunoSEQ multiplex PCR reads. Of roughly 130,000 distinct CDR3 sequences in the sample, about 95% were seen once. Material for sequencing was CD4+ T cells from PBMCs. These receptor sequences come from a human donor in good health.

The gene calls are TRBV12-3 or TRBV12-4 and TRBJ2-7; 10 bases align to TRBD2. V gave up 6 bases and J gave up 2 bases; unmatched junction bases: 4. This CDR3 is built from 14 residues. Here the CDR3 DNA reads TGTGCCAGCAGCTTACTAGCGGGGACCTACGAGCAGTACTTC. Translation gives CASSLLAGTYEQYF.

This clonotype appeared once. The chain uses TRBV10-2 and TRBJ2-1; D not certain. Per germline, CDR1 WSHSY and CDR2 SAAADI. The CDR3 extends over 15 amino acids. The V end was cut by 4 bases, the J end by 7 bases, with 17 bases between. CDR3: CASSGDLFIGNEQFF. In nucleotides, the CDR3 is TGCGCCAGCAGTGGAGACCTATTTATCGGTAATGAGCAGTTCTTC.

The V and J genes are TRBV20-1 and TRBJ1-5; tentatively, D is TRBD1 (5 bases). With 4 bases removed from V and 7 bases from J, the gap between germline ends came to 11 bases. CDR1 and CDR2 from the germline V gene are DFQATT and SNEGSKA (reference sequence). This CDR3 is 12 amino acids long. The DNA for the CDR3 is TGCAGTGCTAAGAGGGGAGGACAGCCCCAGCATTTT. Protein sequence: CSAKRGGQPQHF.

V gene TRBV29-1 combines with J gene TRBJ2-7; TRBD1 matches at 7 bases. Germline trimming cut 0 bases from V and 3 bases from J; bases unmatched to any gene: 8. CDR1 and CDR2 (germline): SQVTM, ANQGSEA. The CDR3 has 15 residues. CDR3 sequence: CSVEEGYRGDYEQYF. The CDR3 coding sequence is TGCAGCGTTGAAGAGGGTTACAGGGGAGACTACGAGCAGTACTTC.

The chain couples TRBV5-8 to TRBJ2-1; D is ambiguous. In germline, CDR1 is SGHTS, CDR2 YDEGEE. The V gene lost 2 bases and the J gene lost 10 bases, with 7 bases spanning the gap. CDR3 length equals 11 residues. The CDR3 protein is CASSFSKEQFF. The CDR3 DNA follows: TGTGCCAGCAGCTTCAGCAAGGAGCAGTTCTTC.

This chain uses TRBV2 with TRBJ1-2, with 7 nucleotides matching TRBD1. V lost 4 bases to trimming and J lost 2 bases; unmatched junction nucleotides: 4. This CDR3 comprises 14 residues. Germline V gene sequence: CDR1 SNHLY, CDR2 FYNNEI. This CDR3 reads CASSALQGNYGYTF. Written as DNA, the CDR3 is TGTGCCAGCAGTGCCCTACAGGGGAACTATGGCTACACCTTC.

V usage is TRBV7-2 and J usage is TRBJ2-2, with TRBD1 matching 8 bases. The V gene end was trimmed by 5 bases and the J gene end by 0 bases; junction bases not matched to a gene: 5. The CDR3 extends over 16 amino acids. Germline-derived CDR1 and CDR2 are SGHTA and FQGNSA. The chain's CDR3 is CASSTPGGANTGELFF. CDR3 nucleotides: TGTGCCAGCAGCACTCCAGGGGGCGCGAACACCGGGGAGCTGTTTTTT.

V is TRBV29-1 and J is TRBJ2-7, with unresolved D. Germline CDR1 and CDR2: SQVTM and ANQGSEA. With 4 bases removed from V and 2 bases from J, the gap between germline ends came to 6 bases. The CDR3 covers 11 residues. The CDR3 region has the DNA TGCAGCGTTGCAAATACCTACGAGCAGTACTTC. This encodes CSVANTYEQYF.

The chain joins TRBV15 to TRBJ2-5; 10 nucleotides align to TRBD2. CDR3 length: 16 amino acids. Germline CDR1 is LNHNV and CDR2 is YYDKDF (reference sequence). Trimming took 5 bases from V and 1 from J; bases not matched to a gene: 7. The CDR3 nucleotides are TGTGCCACCAGCGGTGTGGGACTAGCGTTCCAAGAGACCCAGTACTTC. It codes for CATSGVGLAFQETQYF.

This chain uses TRBV18 with TRBJ2-7; D is tentatively TRBD1 or TRBD2 (6 bases each). Germline V gene sequence: CDR1 KGHSH, CDR2 LQKENI. The CDR3 length is 14 residues. V was cut by 6 bases and J by 5 bases, with 17 bases left in between. Here the CDR3 reads CASSLGGGGNEQYF. In DNA, the CDR3 is TGTGCCAGCTCCCTCGGCGGAGGGGGGAACGAGCAGTACTTC.

The chain couples TRBV28 to TRBJ1-1; tentatively, D is TRBD1 (6 bases). V was trimmed by 3 bases and J by 0 bases, leaving 11 bases between them. The length of the CDR3 is 15 residues. Germline assignment: CDR1 MDHEN and CDR2 SYDVKM. CDR3 in DNA: TGTGCCAGCAGTTTGTTGAGGGGGGTGAACACTGAAGCTTTCTTT. The encoded protein is CASSLLRGVNTEAFF.

The J gene is TRBJ1-1, the V gene TRBV3-1, with 10 nucleotides matching TRBD1. This CDR3 is built from 17 residues. Trimming removed 4 bases from V and 6 bases from J; junction bases left unmatched: 14. The germline V gene has CDR1 LGHDT and CDR2 YNNKEL (reference sequence). The CDR3 DNA sequence: TGTGCCAGCAGCCGAGGGACAGGGGAGGTCTCAGTCGCTGAAGCTTTCTTT. Protein sequence: CASSRGTGEVSVAEAFF.

This sequence joins TRBV5-1 and TRBJ1-2; 7 bases fit TRBD1. V trimming: 1 base; J trimming: 2 bases; junction bases outside the gene matches: 11. In germline, CDR1 is SGHRS, CDR2 YFSETQ. The CDR3 covers 17 residues. The CDR3 spells CASSLSGQQLNNYGYTF. The CDR3 coding sequence is TGCGCCAGCAGCTTGTCGGGACAGCAACTAAACAACTATGGCTACACCTTC.

The rearrangement uses TRBV20-1 and TRBJ2-2; no definite D call. The V end lost 1 base, the J end lost 4 bases, and 13 bases lay between the germline ends. Germline-derived CDR1 and CDR2 are DFQATT and SNEGSKA (reference sequence). CDR3 length equals 15 residues. The DNA for the CDR3 is TGCAGTGCTAGAGGCGCGACCGCGATCACCGGGGAGCTGTTTTTT. Amino acid sequence: CSARGATAITGELFF.

This rearrangement joins TRBV4-1 to TRBJ1-2; D gene unclear. Germline V gene sequence: CDR1 MGHRA, CDR2 YSYEKL. The CDR3 loop spans 15 amino acids. Trimming pared 0 bases from V and 0 bases from J, leaving 8 bases between. CDR3: CASSQERVSNYGYTF. DNA for the CDR3: TGCGCCAGCAGCCAAGAGAGGGTGTCTAACTATGGCTACACCTTC.

The chain couples TRBV19 to TRBJ2-3; 11 bases are shared with TRBD2. The CDR3 runs to 15 residues. The germline gives CDR1 LNHDA, CDR2 SQIVND (reference sequence). The junction had 4 bases not matched to a gene; V was cut back by 3 bases and J by 5 bases. CDR3 in DNA: TGTGCCAGTAGTATCGGCCTAGCGGGAGGAGATACGCAGTATTTT. This translates into CASSIGLAGGDTQYF.

V usage is TRBV5-1 and J usage is TRBJ1-1; D might be TRBD1 (6 bases). CDR1 SGHRS and CDR2 YFSETQ come from the germline V gene. This CDR3 is 13 amino acids long. V lost 1 base to trimming and J lost 6 bases, with 10 bases between them. This chain's CDR3 is CASSLTGQPEAFF. DNA for the CDR3: TGCGCCAGCAGCTTGACCGGACAGCCTGAAGCTTTCTTT.

This clonotype was seen only once. J is TRBJ2-1 and V is TRBV3-1; either TRBD1 or TRBD2 may fit D (6 bases each). This CDR3 region has 14 residues. Germline values: CDR1 LGHDT, CDR2 YNNKEL (reference sequence). V lost 4 bases and J 5 bases, leaving 12 bases between the germline ends. Written as DNA, the CDR3 is TGTGCCAGCAGCCTTGGGGGGCCAAACAATGAGCAGTTCTTC. The encoded protein is CASSLGGPNNEQFF.